This T cell receptor beta chain was recorded in a study of Graves' ophthalmopathy and Graves' hyperthyroidism. TCR beta CDR3 regions were amplified from RNA transcripts. In the first round, RT-PCR was carried out with HTBI primers, and a multiplex PCR formed the second round. TCRdb re-called the multiplex PCR reads through MiXCR, storing one row per CDR3 protein. This repertoire shows about 410,000 distinct CDR3 sequences, approximately 20% found once; its top ten account for around 1.5%. This clonotype was observed at least ten times. V lost 3 bases and J lost 6; bases outside the gene matches: 2. This CDR3 has 12 amino acids. In germline, CDR1 is SGHAT, CDR2 FQNNGV.

Input material: peripheral blood. This TCR derives from a woman aged 18-29 years with Graves' ophthalmopathy. The gene calls are TRBV11-2 and TRBJ2-7, with 7 bases fitting TRBD1. Written as DNA, the CDR3 is TGTGCCAGCAGCTTCGACAGGGCCGAGCAGTACTTC. It codes for CASSFDRAEQYF.